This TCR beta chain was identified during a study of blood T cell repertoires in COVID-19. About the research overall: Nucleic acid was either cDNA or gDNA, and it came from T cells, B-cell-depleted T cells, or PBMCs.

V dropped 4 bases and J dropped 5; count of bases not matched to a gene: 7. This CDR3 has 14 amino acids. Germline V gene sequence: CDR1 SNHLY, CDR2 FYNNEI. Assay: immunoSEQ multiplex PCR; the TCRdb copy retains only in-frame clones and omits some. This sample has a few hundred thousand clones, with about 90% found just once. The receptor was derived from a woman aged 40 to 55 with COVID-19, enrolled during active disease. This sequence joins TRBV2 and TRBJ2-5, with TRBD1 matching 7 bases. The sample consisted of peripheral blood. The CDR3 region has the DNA TGTGCCAGCAGTGGTTATCTCAGGGGGGAGACCCAGTACTTC. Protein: CASSGYLRGETQYF. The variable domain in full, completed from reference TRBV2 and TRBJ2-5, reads EPEVTQTPSHQVTQMGQEVILRCVPISNHLYFYWYRQILGQKVEFLVSFYNNEISEKSEIFDDQFSVERPDGSNFTLKIRSTKLEDSAMYFCASSGYLRGETQYFGPGTRLLVL.